This TCR beta chain was sequenced for a study of shared clonotypes between healthy human individuals. Memory CD4+ cells were the fraction left after CD45RA+ naive selection. The repertoire was sequenced with immunoSEQ multiplex PCR; TCRdb's copy has only in-frame clones and lacks some. This sample carries just over 2,000,000 clones, roughly 94% of them seen once, and the ten largest clones take roughly 0.13%. The CDR3 length is 13 residues. Looked up from germline, CDR1 is SGHVS and CDR2 is FNYEAQ. V was cut by 6 bases and J by 6 bases, with 12 bases left in between. Sequencing was performed on naive CD4+ T cells sorted from blood. Indicated subset: CD45RA+ positively selected. The rearrangement joins TRBV7-6 to TRBJ2-1; D possibly matches TRBD1 or TRBD2 (5 bases each). This sequence originates from a man younger than 35 in good health. The CDR3 region is CASRLPGGNEQFF. The CDR3 DNA follows: TGTGCCAGCAGGCTGCCTGGGGGCAATGAGCAGTTCTTC.